There are many counts of the clone carrying this T cell receptor beta chain. Its antigen is still unknown. This CDR3 contains 14 residues. J was trimmed by 4 bases and V by 5 bases; bases with no gene match: 2. Germline V CDR1 and CDR2: SQVTM, ANQGSEA. These data come from a study of beta chain features in type 1 diabetes. On average, the one heparinised blood draw given by each donor was about 100 mL. General study results and limits: Type 1 diabetes patients had VDJ junctions that carried fewer insertions and more deletions. Over-representation of high TCR-expressing cells was a possible consequence of cDNA sequencing.

Sequenced material consisted of expressed TCRB transcripts (all of the isolated RNA was reverse transcribed). Sequencing of naive, central memory and regulatory T cell samples gave an average of about 3.7 million reads. Profiling relied on immunoSEQ multiplex PCR, and the TCRdb table lists in-frame clones only, not all of them. The profile covers fewer than 200,000 clones, with around 8% appearing a single time and 0.5% to 0.65% taken by the ten largest. The sequencing input was central memory CD4+ T cells from blood. The TCR was taken from a man aged 18 to 29 in good health. This chain links TRBV29-1 with TRBJ1-6; 10 bases fit TRBD1. CDR3 in amino acids: CSVRTGGYNSPLHF. The CDR3 DNA reads as TGCAGCGTTCGGACAGGGGGGTATAATTCACCCCTCCACTTT.